The 13 T cell receptor beta chains reported below all come from one sample, sequenced in a study of neurological immune-mediated disorders. TCRdb recomputed calls from the 5' RACE reads with MiXCR, one row per CDR3 protein. This sample has roughly 62,000 distinct CDR3 sequences; approximately 10% occur once, and the top ten carry about 2%. The sample comprised PBMCs. Receptors were obtained from a man between 60 and 70 years old in good health.

This clonotype appeared many times. The V gene is TRBV7-2, the J gene TRBJ2-3, with D perhaps TRBD1 (6 bases). CDR3 size: 16 residues. V lost 4 bases to trimming and J lost 2 bases, with 16 bases between them. Germline CDR1 and CDR2: SGHTA and FQGNSA. CDR3 nucleotide sequence: TGTGCCAGCAGCTCTCAGGGGAGTTTGGTCACAGATACGCAGTATTTT. It translates to CASSSQGSLVTDTQYF. Using reference TRBV7-2 and TRBJ2-3 for the parts outside the CDR3, the full variable domain is GAGVSQSPSNKVTEKGKDVELRCDPISGHTALYWYRQSLGQGLEFLIYFQGNSAPDKSGLPSDRFSAERTGGSVSTLTIQRTQQEDSAVYLCASSSQGSLVTDTQYFGPGTRLTVL.

This clonotype was seen many times. CDR3 protein: CASTLPGRGGYNEQFF. CDR3 bases: TGTGCCAGCACCCTGCCAGGACGGGGGGGCTACAATGAGCAGTTCTTC. This chain uses TRBV5-4 with TRBJ2-1, with 8 bases identical to TRBD2. The CDR3 spans 16 residues. V lost 6 bases, J lost 3 bases, and 11 bases stayed unmatched. Germline V gene lookup returns CDR1 SGHNT and CDR2 YYREEE (reference sequence).

Comments on this clonotype: The junction and the germline gene differ at one end; a read error may be behind it. V usage is TRBV11-2 and J usage is TRBJ2-5; TRBD2 might be the D (7 bases). Germline loops: CDR1 SGHAT, CDR2 FQNNGV. The CDR3 is 15 residues long. CDR3 in amino acids: CASSLKGGLMETQYF. CDR3 coding DNA: TGTGCCAGCAGCTTAAAGGGGGGGCTGATGGAGACACAGTACTTC.

Ten or more counts support this clonotype. This chain links TRBV11-2 with TRBJ2-1, with D perhaps TRBD1 (5 bases). The CDR3 runs to 15 residues. V lost 5 bases to trimming and J lost 2 bases, with 13 bases between them. Per the germline V gene, CDR1 is SGHAT and CDR2 is FQNNGV. The CDR3 DNA reads TGTGCCAGCAGCGTCACAGGAGACCCCTACAATGAGCAGTTCTTC. This codes for CASSVTGDPYNEQFF.

This clonotype showed up many times. The V and J genes are TRBV5-1 and TRBJ2-1; tentatively, D is TRBD1 (6 bases). The germline CDR1 and CDR2 sequences are SGHRS and YFSETQ. V was trimmed by 4 bases and J by 0 bases, leaving 11 bases between them. This CDR3 has 15 residues. The CDR3 coding sequence is TGCGCCAGCAGCCCTACAGGGCCCTCCTACAATGAGCAGTTCTTC. This sequence encodes CASSPTGPSYNEQFF.

In this sample, this clonotype turned up many times. The gene calls are TRBV4-3 and TRBJ2-5; tentative D call: TRBD2 (5 bases). Germline V gene lookup returns CDR1 LGHNA and CDR2 YSLEER. This CDR3 comprises 13 residues. V gave up 3 bases and J gave up 5 bases, with 10 bases separating them. The CDR3 region is CASSQGSRETQYF. The CDR3 DNA follows: TGCGCCAGCAGCCAGGGGAGCAGGGAGACCCAGTACTTC.

This clonotype has ten or more counts. The chain couples TRBV20-1 to TRBJ2-1; 8 nucleotides line up with TRBD2. Germline CDR1 DFQATT, CDR2 SNEGSKA (reference sequence). The CDR3 covers 15 residues. V was clipped by 4 bases and J by 6 bases; unmatched bases: 11. In DNA, the CDR3 is TGCAGTGCTACCCTCACTAGCGGCTTTACCAATGAGCAGTTCTTC. Translation: CSATLTSGFTNEQFF.

This clonotype appeared a few times. The chain uses TRBV18 and TRBJ1-3; 7 nucleotides line up with TRBD1. Germline V gene data show CDR1 as KGHSH and CDR2 as LQKENI. V trimming: 1 base; J trimming: 1 base; junction bases outside the gene matches: 10. The CDR3 consists of 18 residues. The CDR3 spells CASSPLNRQGTSGNTIYF. The CDR3 region has the DNA TGTGCCAGCTCACCACTTAATCGACAGGGTACTTCTGGAAACACCATATATTTT.

The chain has TRBV20-1 and TRBJ1-1; D gene unclear. With 3 bases removed from V and 4 bases from J, the gap between germline ends came to 9 bases. This CDR3 has 12 residues. Germline V gene lookup returns CDR1 DFQATT and CDR2 SNEGSKA (reference sequence). The CDR3 sequence: CSARYGGTEAFF. CDR3 coding DNA: TGCAGTGCTAGGTACGGCGGCACTGAAGCTTTCTTT.

This chain links TRBV3-1 with TRBJ1-5; 8 nucleotides align to TRBD1. With 0 bases clipped from V and 9 bases from J, the junction kept 13 bases outside the gene matches. CDR1 LGHDT and CDR2 YNNKEL come from the germline V gene (reference sequence). The CDR3 totals 17 residues. The CDR3 reads CASSQENRGAPGGPQHF. CDR3 nucleotides: TGTGCCAGCAGCCAAGAGAACAGGGGGGCACCGGGGGGGCCCCAGCATTTT.

The sample holds many counts of this clonotype. This chain joins TRBV20-1 and TRBJ2-5; weak D call: TRBD2 (6 bases). The CDR3 has 17 residues. The germline V gene has CDR1 DFQATT and CDR2 SNEGSKA (reference sequence). V shed 0 bases and J shed 9 bases, with 26 bases lying between them. In DNA, the CDR3 is TGCAGTGCTAGAGATCTCATTTTGACTAGATCCCACGGGCCCCAGTACTTC. It translates to CSARDLILTRSHGPQYF.

This clonotype was seen many times. This chain links TRBV24-1 with TRBJ2-2, with 14 bases fitting TRBD2. With V trimmed by 5 bases and J by 7 bases, 8 bases remained unmatched. CDR1 and CDR2 from the germline V gene are KGHDR and SFDVKD. The CDR3 has 17 amino acids. CDR3 loop: CATSAPGLAGGGGELFF. The CDR3 DNA is TGTGCCACCAGTGCCCCCGGACTAGCGGGGGGTGGCGGGGAGCTGTTTTTT.

This clonotype was found many times. The gene calls are TRBV4-3 and TRBJ2-3; unclear D gene. Germline values: CDR1 LGHNA, CDR2 YSLEER. CDR3 size: 16 residues. The V end lost 0 bases, the J end lost 6 bases, and 16 bases lay between the germline ends. The CDR3 spells CASSQEELDQGDTQYF. The CDR3 coding sequence is TGCGCCAGCAGCCAAGAAGAGCTGGATCAAGGGGATACGCAGTATTTT.